The rows below give T cell receptor beta chains drawn from one sample of a study of Graves' ophthalmopathy and Graves' hyperthyroidism. Using its own MiXCR run on the multiplex PCR reads, TCRdb lists one record per CDR3 protein. In the table there are hundreds of thousands of distinct CDR3 sequences, about 20% of which are singletons. The sequenced sample was peripheral blood. Every receptor here comes from a young woman with stable Graves' hyperthyroidism. Some clones in this sample may be carry-over from other donors' samples. The conserved cysteine and the conserved F or W are not part of the CDR3 here. The D gene is left open where the match is weak.

j_call,cdr3_length,d_call,v_call,cdr3_aa
TRBJ1-2,11,TRBD1,TRBV12-3/TRBV12-4,ASSFGQAHGYT
TRBJ1-2,13,NA,TRBV6-2/TRBV6-3,ASSYGPGSGYGYT
TRBJ1-5,16,NA,TRBV12-3/TRBV12-4,ASSFSQGPSWSNQPQH
TRBJ1-2,13,TRBD1,TRBV28,ASSFGDRGPNGYT
TRBJ1-5,12,NA,TRBV6-2/TRBV6-3,ASSYQQGDQPQH
TRBJ1-1,13,NA,TRBV14,ASSPRQVENTEAF
TRBJ1-2,16,NA,TRBV7-3,ASSLRGSRETLNYGYT
TRBJ1-2,12,TRBD1,TRBV20-1,SASFGQGFYGYT
TRBJ2-3,13,TRBD2,TRBV20-1,SASILAGHTDTQY
TRBJ2-7,10,TRBD1,TRBV2,ASTPRWDSQY
TRBJ1-5,12,NA,TRBV19,ASSTGFGNQPQH